What follows describes a single TCR beta chain. No antigen is known for it. Survey-level immunoSEQ v3.0 assays were run. This table comes from immunoSEQ multiplex PCR, and its TCRdb copy is limited to in-frame clones, with some not included. Among about 27,000 clones listed, approximately 80% were seen once. The sample belongs to a study of long-term antiretroviral therapy in people with HIV. General observations from the study: ART was followed by higher diversity that remained below transplant donor controls. When set beside controls, HIV repertoires had CDR3 length ranges that were narrower.

The CDR3 is made up of 12 amino acids. V shed 3 bases and J shed 4 bases, with 7 bases lying between them. CDR1 SEHNR and CDR2 FQNEAQ come from the germline V gene (reference sequence). The chain couples TRBV7-9 to TRBJ2-7; D possibly corresponds to TRBD1 (6 bases). The TCR was taken from a man between 40 and 49 years old with HIV. Sequenced material: unsorted PBMCs, taken 3 years after starting antiretroviral therapy. The CDR3: CASSFGQYEQYF. The CDR3 DNA is TGTGCCAGCAGCTTCGGACAGTACGAGCAGTACTTC.